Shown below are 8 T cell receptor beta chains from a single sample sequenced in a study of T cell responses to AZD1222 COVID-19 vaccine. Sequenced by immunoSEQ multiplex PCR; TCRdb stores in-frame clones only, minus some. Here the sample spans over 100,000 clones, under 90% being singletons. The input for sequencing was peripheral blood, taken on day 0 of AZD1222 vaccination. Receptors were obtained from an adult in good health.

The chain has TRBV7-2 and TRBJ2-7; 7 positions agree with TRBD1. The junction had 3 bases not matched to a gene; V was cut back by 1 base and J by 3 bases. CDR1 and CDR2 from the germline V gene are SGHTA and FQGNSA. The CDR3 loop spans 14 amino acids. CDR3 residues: CASSLDQGVYEQYF. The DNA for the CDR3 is TGTGCCAGCAGCTTAGATCAGGGGGTCTACGAGCAGTACTTC. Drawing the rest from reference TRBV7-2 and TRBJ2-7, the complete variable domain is GAGVSQSPSNKVTEKGKDVELRCDPISGHTALYWYRQSLGQGLEFLIYFQGNSAPDKSGLPSDRFSAERTGGSVSTLTIQRTQQEDSAVYLCASSLDQGVYEQYFGPGTRLTVT.

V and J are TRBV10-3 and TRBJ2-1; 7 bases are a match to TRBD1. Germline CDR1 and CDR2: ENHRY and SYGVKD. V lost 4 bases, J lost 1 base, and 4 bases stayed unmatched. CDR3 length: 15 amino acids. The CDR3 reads CAISVGQVSYNEQFF. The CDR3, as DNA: TGTGCCATCAGTGTCGGACAGGTTTCCTACAATGAGCAGTTCTTC.

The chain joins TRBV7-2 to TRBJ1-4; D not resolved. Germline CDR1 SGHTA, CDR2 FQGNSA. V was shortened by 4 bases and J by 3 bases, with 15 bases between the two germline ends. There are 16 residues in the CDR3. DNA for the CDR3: TGTGCCAGCAGCTCCCCGGGGTCGGGCCCTAATGAAAAACTGTTTTTT. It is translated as CASSSPGSGPNEKLFF.

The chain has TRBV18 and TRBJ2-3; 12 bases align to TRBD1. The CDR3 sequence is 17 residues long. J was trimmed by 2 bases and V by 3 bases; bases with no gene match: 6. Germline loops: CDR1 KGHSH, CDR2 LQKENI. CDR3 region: CASSPGQGAYTTDTQYF. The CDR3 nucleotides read TGTGCCAGCTCACCGGGACAGGGGGCGTATACCACAGATACGCAGTATTTT. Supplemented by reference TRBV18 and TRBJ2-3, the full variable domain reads NAGVMQNPRHLVRRRGQEARLRCSPMKGHSHVYWYRQLPEEGLKFMVYLQKENIIDESGMPKERFSAEFPKEGPSILRIQQVVRGDSAAYFCASSPGQGAYTTDTQYFGPGTRLTVL.

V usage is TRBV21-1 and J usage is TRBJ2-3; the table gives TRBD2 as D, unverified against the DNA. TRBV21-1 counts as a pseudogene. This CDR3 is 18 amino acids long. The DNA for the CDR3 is TGTGCCAGCAGCAAAGCGACTAGCGGGGGAGCTAGCACAGATACGCAGTATTTT. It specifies CASSKATSGGASTDTQYF.

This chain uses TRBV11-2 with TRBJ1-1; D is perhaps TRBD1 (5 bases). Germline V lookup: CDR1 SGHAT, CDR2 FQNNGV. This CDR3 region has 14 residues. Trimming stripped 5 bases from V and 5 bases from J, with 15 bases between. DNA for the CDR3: TGTGCCAGCAGCCAGCAGGGATATTTAACTGAAGCTTTCTTT. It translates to CASSQQGYLTEAFF.

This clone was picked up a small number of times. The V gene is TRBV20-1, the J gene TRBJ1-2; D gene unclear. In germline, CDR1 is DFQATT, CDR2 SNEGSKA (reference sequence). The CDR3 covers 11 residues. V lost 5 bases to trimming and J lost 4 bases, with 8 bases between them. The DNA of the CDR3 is TGCAGTGCTCTGTCCGGCTATGGCTACACCTTC. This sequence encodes CSALSGYGYTF.

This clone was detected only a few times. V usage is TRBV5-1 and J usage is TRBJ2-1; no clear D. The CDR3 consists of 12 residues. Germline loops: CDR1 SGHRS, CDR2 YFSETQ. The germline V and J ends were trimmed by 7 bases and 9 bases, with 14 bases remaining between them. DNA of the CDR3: TGCGCCAGCCACTTTGCTCCTGGTGAGCAGTTCTTC. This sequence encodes CASHFAPGEQFF.